This T cell receptor (beta chain) was documented in a study of T-cell memory formation after mild COVID-19. This clonotype was observed a handful of times. TCRdb called the 5' RACE reads again in MiXCR, with one record for every CDR3 protein. This table has 200,000 or so distinct CDR3 sequences, 9% to 10% appearing once. V shed 2 bases and J shed 3 bases, with 15 bases lying between them. The V gene's germline CDR1 is SGHVS and CDR2 FQNEAQ. The CDR3 is 16 amino acids. The V gene is TRBV7-8, the J gene TRBJ2-3, with D possibly TRBD2 on 6 matching bases. Sequenced: PBMCs or a T cell subset sorted from them (not recorded which). The TCR comes from a man aged 18 to 30 who had mild COVID-19 (a few samples of this study predate the infection). Cell type and time point are not known. The CDR3 loop reads CASSLLWVRGTDTQYF. The CDR3 region has the DNA TGTGCCAGCAGCTTATTGTGGGTCCGGGGGACAGATACGCAGTATTTT.